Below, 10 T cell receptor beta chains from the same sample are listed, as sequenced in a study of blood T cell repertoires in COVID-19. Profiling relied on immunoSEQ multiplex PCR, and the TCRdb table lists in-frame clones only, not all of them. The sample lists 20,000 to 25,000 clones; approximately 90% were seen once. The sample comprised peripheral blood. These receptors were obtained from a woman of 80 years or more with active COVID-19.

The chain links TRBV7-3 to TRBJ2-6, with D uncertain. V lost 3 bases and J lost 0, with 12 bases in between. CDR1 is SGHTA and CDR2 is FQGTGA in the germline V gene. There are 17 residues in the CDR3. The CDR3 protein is CASSLNSPVSGANVLTF. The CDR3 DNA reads TGTGCCAGCAGCTTGAATTCTCCGGTCTCTGGGGCCAACGTCCTGACTTTC.

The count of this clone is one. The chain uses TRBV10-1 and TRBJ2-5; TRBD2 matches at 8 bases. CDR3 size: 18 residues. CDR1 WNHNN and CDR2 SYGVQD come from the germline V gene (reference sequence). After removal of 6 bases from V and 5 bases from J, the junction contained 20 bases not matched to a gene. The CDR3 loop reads CASRRDRGGPCLCETQYF. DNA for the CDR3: TGCGCCAGCAGGAGGGATCGGGGGGGGCCCTGTTTGTGCGAGACCCAGTACTTC.

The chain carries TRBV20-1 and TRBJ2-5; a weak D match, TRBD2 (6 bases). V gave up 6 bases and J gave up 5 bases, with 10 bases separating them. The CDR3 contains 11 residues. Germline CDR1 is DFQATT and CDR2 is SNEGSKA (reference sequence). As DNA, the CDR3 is TGCAGTGCGGCGGGGTTTGAGACCCAGTACTTC. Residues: CSAAGFETQYF.

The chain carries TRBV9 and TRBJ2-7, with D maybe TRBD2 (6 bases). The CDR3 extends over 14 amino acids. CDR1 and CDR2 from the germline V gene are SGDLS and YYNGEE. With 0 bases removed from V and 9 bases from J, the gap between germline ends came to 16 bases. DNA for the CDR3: TGTGCCAGCAGCGTAGGGGGGGAAGCCCGGTGGCAGTACTTC. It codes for CASSVGGEARWQYF.

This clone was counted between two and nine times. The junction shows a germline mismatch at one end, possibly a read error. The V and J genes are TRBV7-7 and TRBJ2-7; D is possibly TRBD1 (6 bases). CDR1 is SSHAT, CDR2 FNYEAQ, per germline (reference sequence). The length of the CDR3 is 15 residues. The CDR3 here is CASSFGAGDTYEQYF. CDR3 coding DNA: TGTGCTAGCAGCTTTGGGGCAGGGGATACCTACGAGCAGTACTTC.

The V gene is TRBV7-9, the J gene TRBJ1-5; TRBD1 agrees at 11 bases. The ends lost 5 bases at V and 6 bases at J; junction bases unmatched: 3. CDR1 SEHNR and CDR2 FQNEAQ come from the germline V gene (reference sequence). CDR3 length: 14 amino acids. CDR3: CASSRGTGGQPQHF. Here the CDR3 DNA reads TGTGCCAGCAGCCGTGGGACAGGGGGTCAGCCCCAGCATTTT. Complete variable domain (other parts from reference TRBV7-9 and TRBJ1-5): DTGVSQNPRHKITKRGQNVTFRCDPISEHNRLYWYRQTLGQGPEFLTYFQNEAQLEKSRLLSDRFSAERPKGSFSTLEIQRTEQGDSAMYLCASSRGTGGQPQHFGDGTRLSIL.

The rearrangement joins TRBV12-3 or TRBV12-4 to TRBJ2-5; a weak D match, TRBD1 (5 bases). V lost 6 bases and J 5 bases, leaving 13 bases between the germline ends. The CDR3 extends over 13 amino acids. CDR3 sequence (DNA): TGTGCCAGCAGCCTCGGACATGGGGAGACCCAGTACTTC. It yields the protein CASSLGHGETQYF.

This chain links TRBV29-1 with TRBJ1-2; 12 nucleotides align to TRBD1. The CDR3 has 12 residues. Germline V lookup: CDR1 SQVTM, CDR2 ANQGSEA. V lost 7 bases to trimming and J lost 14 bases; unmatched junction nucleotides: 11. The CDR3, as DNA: TGCAGCGGGGCAAGGGACAGGGGGCGCGGTACCTTC. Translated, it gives CSGARDRGRGTF.

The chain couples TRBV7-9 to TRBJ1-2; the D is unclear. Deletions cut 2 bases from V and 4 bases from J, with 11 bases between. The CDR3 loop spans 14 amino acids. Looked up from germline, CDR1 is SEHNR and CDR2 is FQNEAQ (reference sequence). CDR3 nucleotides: TGTGCCAGCAGCTTAAGTGATCGGGGCTATGGCTACACCTTC. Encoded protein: CASSLSDRGYGYTF. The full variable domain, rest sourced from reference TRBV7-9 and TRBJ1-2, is DTGVSQNPRHKITKRGQNVTFRCDPISEHNRLYWYRQTLGQGPEFLTYFQNEAQLEKSRLLSDRFSAERPKGSFSTLEIQRTEQGDSAMYLCASSLSDRGYGYTFGSGTRLTVV.

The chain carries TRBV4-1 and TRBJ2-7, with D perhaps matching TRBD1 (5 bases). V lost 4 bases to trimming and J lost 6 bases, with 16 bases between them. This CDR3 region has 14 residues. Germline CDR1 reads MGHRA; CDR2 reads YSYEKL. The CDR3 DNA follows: TGCGCCAGCAGCCCGTCGACAGTCATTGGCGAGCAGTACTTC. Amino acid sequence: CASSPSTVIGEQYF.